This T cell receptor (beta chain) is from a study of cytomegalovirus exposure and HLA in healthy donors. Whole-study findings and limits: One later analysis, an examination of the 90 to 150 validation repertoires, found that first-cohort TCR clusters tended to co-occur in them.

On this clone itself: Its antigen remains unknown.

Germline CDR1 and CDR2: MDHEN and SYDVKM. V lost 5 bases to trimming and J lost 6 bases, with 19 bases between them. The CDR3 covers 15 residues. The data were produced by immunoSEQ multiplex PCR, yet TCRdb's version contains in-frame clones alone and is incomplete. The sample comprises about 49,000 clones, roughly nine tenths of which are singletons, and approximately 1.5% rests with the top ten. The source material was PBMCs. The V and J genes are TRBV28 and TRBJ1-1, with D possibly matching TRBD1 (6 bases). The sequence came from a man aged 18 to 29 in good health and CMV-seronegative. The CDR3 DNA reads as TGTGCCAGCAGTACTCCGGGGGGGGCGCGCCCTGAAGCTTTCTTT. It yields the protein CASSTPGGARPEAFF.